This paragraph covers one T cell receptor (beta chain) sequence. This sample was taken from a study of blood T cell repertoires in COVID-19. The data were produced by immunoSEQ multiplex PCR, yet TCRdb's version contains in-frame clones alone and is incomplete. The sample shows more than 95,000 clones, 75% to 85% of them seen only once. V was clipped by 2 bases and J by 6 bases, with 11 bases between them. Germline values: CDR1 SGHTA, CDR2 FQGTGA. The CDR3 is made up of 14 amino acids. This chain joins TRBV7-3 and TRBJ2-1; D is perhaps TRBD2 (5 bases). The source of this sequence is an older woman with acute or convalescent COVID-19. Sequencing was carried out using peripheral blood. The CDR3 sequence is CASSLFTRANEQFF. The CDR3 DNA reads as TGTGCCAGCAGCTTATTTACTAGGGCCAATGAGCAGTTCTTC.